This passage covers 7 T cell receptor beta chains from one sample sequenced in a study of HIV-infected patients and healthy controls (dated by TCRdb to between 2014 and 2016). Libraries were made using 5' RACE. Sequenced using an Illumina MiSeq. TCRdb applied fastp at Q25 and MiXCR to the public reads, then kept only in-frame beta chains. CDR3 protein sequences are deduplicated, and each keeps its most common genes and DNA. This sample gives 60,000 to 75,000 distinct CDR3 sequences in total; about 15% of them show up just once. 5.5% to 6% of the sample rests with the top ten. Specimen: CD4+ T cells from blood. These receptors were obtained from a human donor in good health.

In this sample, this clonotype turned up many times. The J gene is TRBJ2-3, the V gene TRBV7-9, with 8 nucleotides matching TRBD2. The junction had 11 bases not matched to a gene; V was cut back by 5 bases and J by 1 base. The CDR3 runs to 17 residues. The germline CDR1 and CDR2 sequences are SEHNR and FQNEAQ (reference sequence). The CDR3 DNA is TGTGCCAGCAGCCGGACCGGGACTAGTGCTCGCACAGATACGCAGTATTTT. Protein sequence: CASSRTGTSARTDTQYF.

V gene TRBV28 combines with J gene TRBJ2-1, with a tentative D call TRBD2 (7 bases). Germline assignment: CDR1 MDHEN and CDR2 SYDVKM. The CDR3 consists of 14 residues. The V end was cut by 4 bases, the J end by 7 bases, with 14 bases between. CDR3 sequence: CASSSEGGRNEQFF. The CDR3 DNA reads as TGTGCCAGCAGTTCGGAGGGGGGGAGGAATGAGCAGTTCTTC.

The table lists this clonotype with a few counts. CDR3 amino acids: CSARDPGLGNQPQHF. The CDR3 DNA reads TGCAGTGCTAGAGATCCGGGATTGGGCAATCAGCCCCAGCATTTT. The V gene is TRBV20-1, the J gene TRBJ1-5; D gene uncertain. Between the trimmed V and J ends, which lost 0 bases and 2 bases, there was a span of 11 bases. Germline lookup yields CDR1 DFQATT and CDR2 SNEGSKA (reference sequence). This CDR3 has 15 amino acids.

This clonotype came up a few times. This sequence joins TRBV18 and TRBJ1-5; TRBD1 might be the D (5 bases). Germline V lookup: CDR1 KGHSH, CDR2 LQKENI. This CDR3 has 16 amino acids. Trimming took off 3 bases at V and 9 bases at J, with 21 bases between the two ends. DNA of the CDR3: TGTGCCAGCTCACCTGTTGGGAGGGGTTATAGTCTGCCCCAGCATTTT. This sequence encodes CASSPVGRGYSLPQHF.

V is TRBV5-1 and J is TRBJ2-1, with D perhaps matching TRBD1 (6 bases). Germline CDR1 reads SGHRS; CDR2 reads YFSETQ. The CDR3 extends over 15 amino acids. The V and J ends lost 4 bases and 6 bases respectively, with 17 bases between them. The chain's CDR3 is CASSPESGQTNEQFF. In DNA form, the CDR3 reads TGCGCCAGCAGCCCAGAAAGCGGACAGACCAATGAGCAGTTCTTC.

The chain carries TRBV6-5 and TRBJ1-3; D might be TRBD1 (5 bases). The CDR3 has 17 residues. Germline lookup yields CDR1 MNHEY and CDR2 SVGAGI. Trimming removed 4 bases at V and 1 base at J, with 17 bases between. CDR3 nucleotide sequence: TGTGCCAGCAGTTCTTCTTCCAGGGTATCGTCTGGAAACACCATATATTTT. Amino acid sequence: CASSSSSRVSSGNTIYF.

This clonotype was found a few times. The chain carries TRBV27 and TRBJ2-2; D is possibly TRBD1 (7 bases). Germline V gene lookup returns CDR1 MNHEY and CDR2 SMNVEV (reference sequence). V was trimmed by 8 bases and J by 3 bases, leaving 16 bases between them. This CDR3 is 15 amino acids long. Here the CDR3 reads CASFPGGGYTGELFF. The CDR3, as DNA: TGTGCCAGCTTTCCAGGGGGAGGATACACCGGGGAGCTGTTTTTT.